This T cell receptor beta chain came from a study of T-cell reconstitution after alpha-beta-depleted transplantation in children. Study-level results: Recipient T cells and thymic progenitors that survived gave rise to the high TCRbeta diversity observed at day 60 in some patients. Expanded graft clones, several hundred of them, were reportedly the source of alpha-beta T cells about two months after transplant. Fresh T-cell production supplied most of the T-cell counts and diversity seen one year after transplant.

Germline V lookup: CDR1 SEHNR, CDR2 FQNEAQ (reference sequence). This CDR3 contains 17 residues. Deletions cut 0 bases from V and 7 bases from J, with 18 bases between. As to this clonotype: No antigen is known for it.

A TCRbeta library incorporating unique molecular identifiers was prepared. In TCRdb, the PCR reads were re-called with MiXCR into one record per CDR3 protein. The repertoire holds fewer than 150,000 distinct CDR3 sequences, with roughly 23% as singletons. The chain joins TRBV7-9 to TRBJ2-2; D unresolved. The receptor comes from a male patient between 2 and 15 years old who had a stem cell transplant for chronic granulomatous disease, so the T cells may come from the graft donor. Sequencing used PBMCs, mostly from graft donor cells, obtained 180 days after TCRalphabeta/CD19-depleted stem cell transplant. This CDR3 reads CASSLARRPSILGELFF. CDR3 coding DNA: TGTGCCAGCAGCTTAGCGCGACGCCCCTCTATCCTCGGGGAGCTGTTTTTT.